This T cell receptor beta chain is from a study of a mutant IDH1 vaccine in newly diagnosed glioma (dated by TCRdb to about 2021). Notes on the research overall: Patients received eight vaccinations in weeks 1, 3, 5, 7, 11, 15, 19 and 23, corresponding to visits V03 through V10. Vaccination started 4-6 weeks after radiotherapy alone, or was given together with temozolomide cycles in the groups whose treatment included chemotherapy. Of the approximately 29 treated patients, 62.5% were male and roughly 38% were female, and a mean age of around 40 years was recorded. Before enrollment, most patients had been given radiochemotherapy with temozolomide as standard therapy, while the rest had received either radiotherapy alone or temozolomide alone. Peripheral blood was collected at six visits: V03 (baseline), V05, V07, V10, V12 and V13. For exploratory analyses, about 25 treated patients had longitudinal TCRB deep sequencing done wherever samples were available. Results the study describes overall, beyond this receptor: Pseudoprogression appeared unrelated to alterations in the top peripheral T cell clonotypes detected by TCRB sequencing. Availability determined which PBMC samples were chosen for TCRB deep sequencing. Immune responses induced by the vaccine were seen in 93.3% of patients across multiple MHC alleles. According to the authors, sample limitations meant that analyses of patient blood samples could not be reproduced.

From the cysteine through the phenylalanine, the CDR3 covers 13 amino acids. This entry keeps only the CDR3 DNA: 39 bases, framed from base 1. Trimming at the junction amounts to 1 base on V and 7 bases on J, and the germline ends lie 8 bases apart. CDR1 and CDR2, per the germline V gene (reference sequence), are LNHNV and YYDKDF. Libraries were built with the immunoSEQ multiplex PCR assay. The hsTCRB Kit was used according to the manufacturer's protocol to amplify rearranged TCR beta chain sequences. Sequencing of TCRB libraries was carried out on an Illumina MiSeq. The original pipeline was this. Demultiplexing, trimming and gene mapping were performed with the kit vendor's proprietary platform. In its TCRdb copy, this immuneACCESS table keeps in-frame sequences only and misses some clones. Where compared with another copy, unresolved V genes explain less than half of these, and the others have no known cause. That table furnishes V, J and clone size, whereas the DNA furnished D and trimming. In all, the sample holds almost 85,000 clones, and 75% to 85% of those were seen once. The leading ten clones occupy approximately 2.3% of the sample.

Notes on this clone: Its target antigen remains unknown. No much larger clone is present one base from it, and per-base qualities are unavailable.

Interpreted using the paper, the time point label stands for: week 23, last vaccination. Each vaccine dose, consisting of 300 ug of a 20-mer mutant IDH1 peptide in Montanide, was administered subcutaneously with topical imiquimod. All donors had newly diagnosed IDH1-mutant astrocytomas of WHO grade 3 or 4 that showed loss of nuclear ATRX. The samples were drawn from NOA16, a multicentre, single-arm, open-label phase I trial in Germany that tested a mutant IDH1 peptide vaccine in humans for the first time. Genomic DNA for TCRB sequencing was extracted from EDTA blood using the DNeasy Blood and Tissue Kit.

The V and J genes are TRBV15 and TRBJ2-1; the D gene is perhaps TRBD2, on 6 matching bases. Sample: PBMCs, taken from a glioma patient whose treatment included an IDH1 peptide vaccine. This clonotype was sampled from a man younger than 40 with glioma. Some clones in this sample may be carry-over from other donors' samples. Read as DNA, the sequence is TGTGCCACCAGCAGAGGACTAGGAAATGAGCAGTTCTTC. This encodes CATSRGLGNEQFF.